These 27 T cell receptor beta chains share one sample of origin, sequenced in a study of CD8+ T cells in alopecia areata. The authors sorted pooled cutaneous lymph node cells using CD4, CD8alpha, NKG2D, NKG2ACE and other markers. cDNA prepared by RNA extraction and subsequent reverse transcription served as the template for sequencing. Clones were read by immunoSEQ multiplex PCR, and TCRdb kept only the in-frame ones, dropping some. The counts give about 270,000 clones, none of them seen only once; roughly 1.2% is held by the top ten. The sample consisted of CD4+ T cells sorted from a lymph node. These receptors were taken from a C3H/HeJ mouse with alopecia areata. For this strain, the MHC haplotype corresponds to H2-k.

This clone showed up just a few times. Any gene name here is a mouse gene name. The CDR3 DNA, read in part, is TGTGCCAGCAGTCGACAGGGGCCGTATTCCTATAATTCGCCC. It translates to CASSRQGPYSYNSP. The full CDR3 protein is CASSRQGPYSYNSPLYF. The gene calls are TRBV19 and TRBJ1-6; 8 nucleotides agree with TRBD1. The CDR3 goes on 3 residues after the read ends, and that part is filled in from the germline J gene. TRBJ1-6 is identified as an open reading frame with a role that is uncertain. Looked up from germline, CDR1 is FNHDT and CDR2 is SITEND (reference sequence). V shed 4 bases, J shed 0 bases, and the junction held 6 bases outside the gene matches. There are 17 residues in the CDR3.

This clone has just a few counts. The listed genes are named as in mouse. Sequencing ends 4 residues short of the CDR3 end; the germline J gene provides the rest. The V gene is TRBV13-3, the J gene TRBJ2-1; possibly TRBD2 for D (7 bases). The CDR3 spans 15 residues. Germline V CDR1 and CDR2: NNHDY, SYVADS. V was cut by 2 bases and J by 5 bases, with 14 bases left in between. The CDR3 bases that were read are TGTGCCAGCAGTGACTGGGGGCGGTTGAATGCT. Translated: CASSDWGRLNA. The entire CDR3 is CASSDWGRLNAEQFF.

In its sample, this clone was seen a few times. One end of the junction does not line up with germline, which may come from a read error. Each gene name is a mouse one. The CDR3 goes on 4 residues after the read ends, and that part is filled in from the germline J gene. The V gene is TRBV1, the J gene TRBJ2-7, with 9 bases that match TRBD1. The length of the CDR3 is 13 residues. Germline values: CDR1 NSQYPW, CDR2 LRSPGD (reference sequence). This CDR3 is CTCSTGGSHEQYF. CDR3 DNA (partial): TGCACCTGCAGCACAGGGGGCTCCCAT.

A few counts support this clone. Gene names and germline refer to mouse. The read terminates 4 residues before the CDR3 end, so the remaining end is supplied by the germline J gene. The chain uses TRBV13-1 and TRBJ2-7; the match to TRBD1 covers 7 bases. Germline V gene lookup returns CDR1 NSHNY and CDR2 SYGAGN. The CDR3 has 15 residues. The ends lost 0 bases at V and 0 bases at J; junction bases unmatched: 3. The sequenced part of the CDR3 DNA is TGTGCCAGCAGTGATGTCCGGGACAGCTCCTAT. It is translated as CASSDVRDSSY. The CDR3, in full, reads CASSDVRDSSYEQYF.

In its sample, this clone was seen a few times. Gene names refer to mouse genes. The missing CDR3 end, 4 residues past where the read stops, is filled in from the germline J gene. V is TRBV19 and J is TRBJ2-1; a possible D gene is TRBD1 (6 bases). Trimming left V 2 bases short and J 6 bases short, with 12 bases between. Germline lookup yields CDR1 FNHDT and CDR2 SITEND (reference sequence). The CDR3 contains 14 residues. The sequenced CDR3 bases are TGTGCCAGCAGTATGAGGGGGTTTTTTGCT. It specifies CASSMRGFFA. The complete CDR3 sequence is CASSMRGFFAEQFF.

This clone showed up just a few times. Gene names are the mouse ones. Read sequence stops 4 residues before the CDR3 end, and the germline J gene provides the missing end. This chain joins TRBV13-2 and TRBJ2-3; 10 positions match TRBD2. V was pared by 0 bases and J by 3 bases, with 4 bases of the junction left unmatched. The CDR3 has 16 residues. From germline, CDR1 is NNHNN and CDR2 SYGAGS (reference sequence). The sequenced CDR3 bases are TGTGCCAGCGGTGATGCTGGGGGGGCGCCCGCAGAA. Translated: CASGDAGGAPAE. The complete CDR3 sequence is CASGDAGGAPAETLYF.

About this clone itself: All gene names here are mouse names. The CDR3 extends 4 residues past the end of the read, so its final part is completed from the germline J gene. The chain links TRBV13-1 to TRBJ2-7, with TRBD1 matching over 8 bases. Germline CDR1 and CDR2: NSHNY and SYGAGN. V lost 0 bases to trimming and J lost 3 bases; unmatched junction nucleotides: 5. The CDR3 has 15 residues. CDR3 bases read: TGTGCCAGCAGTGATGCAGTCAGGGGGCGCTAT. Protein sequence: CASSDAVRGRY. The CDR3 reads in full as CASSDAVRGRYEQYF.

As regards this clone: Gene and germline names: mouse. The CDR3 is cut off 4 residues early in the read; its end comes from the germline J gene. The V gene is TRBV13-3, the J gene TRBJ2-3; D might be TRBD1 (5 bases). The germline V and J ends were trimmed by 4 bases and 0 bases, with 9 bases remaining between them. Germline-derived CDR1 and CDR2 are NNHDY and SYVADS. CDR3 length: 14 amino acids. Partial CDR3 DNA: TGTGCCAGCAGTAGTGGACATAGTGCAGAA. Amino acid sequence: CASSSGHSAE. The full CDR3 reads CASSSGHSAETLYF.

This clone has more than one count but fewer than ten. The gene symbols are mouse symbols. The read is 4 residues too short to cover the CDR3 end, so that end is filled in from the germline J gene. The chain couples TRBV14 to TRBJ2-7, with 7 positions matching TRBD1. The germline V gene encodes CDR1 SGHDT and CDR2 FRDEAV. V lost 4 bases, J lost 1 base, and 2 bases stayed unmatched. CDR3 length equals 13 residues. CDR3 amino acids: CASSKGQSYEQYF. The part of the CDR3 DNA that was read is TGTGCCAGCAGTAAGGGACAGTCCTAT.

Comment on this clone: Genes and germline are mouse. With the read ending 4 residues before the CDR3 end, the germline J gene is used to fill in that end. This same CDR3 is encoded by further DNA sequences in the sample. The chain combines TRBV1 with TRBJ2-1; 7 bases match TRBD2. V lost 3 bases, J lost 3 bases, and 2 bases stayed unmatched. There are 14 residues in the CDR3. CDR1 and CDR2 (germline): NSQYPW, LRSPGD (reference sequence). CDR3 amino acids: CTCSALGGYAEQFF. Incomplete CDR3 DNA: TGCACCTGCAGTGCTTTGGGGGGCTATGCT.

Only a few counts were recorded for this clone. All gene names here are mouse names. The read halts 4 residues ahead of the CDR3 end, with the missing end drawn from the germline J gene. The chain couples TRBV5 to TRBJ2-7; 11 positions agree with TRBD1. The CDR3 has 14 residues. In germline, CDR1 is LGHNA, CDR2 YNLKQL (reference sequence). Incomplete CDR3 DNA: TGTGCCAGCAGCAGGACAGGGGGCGCTCAT. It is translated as CASSRTGGAH. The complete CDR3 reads CASSRTGGAHEQYF.

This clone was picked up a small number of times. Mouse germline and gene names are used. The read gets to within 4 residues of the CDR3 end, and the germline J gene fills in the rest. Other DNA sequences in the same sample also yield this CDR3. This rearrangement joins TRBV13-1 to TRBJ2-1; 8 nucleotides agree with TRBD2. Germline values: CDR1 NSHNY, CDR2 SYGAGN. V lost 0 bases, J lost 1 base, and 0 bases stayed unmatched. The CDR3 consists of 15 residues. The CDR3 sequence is CASSDGLGNYAEQFF. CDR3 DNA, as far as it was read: TGTGCCAGCAGTGATGGACTGGGGAACTATGCT.

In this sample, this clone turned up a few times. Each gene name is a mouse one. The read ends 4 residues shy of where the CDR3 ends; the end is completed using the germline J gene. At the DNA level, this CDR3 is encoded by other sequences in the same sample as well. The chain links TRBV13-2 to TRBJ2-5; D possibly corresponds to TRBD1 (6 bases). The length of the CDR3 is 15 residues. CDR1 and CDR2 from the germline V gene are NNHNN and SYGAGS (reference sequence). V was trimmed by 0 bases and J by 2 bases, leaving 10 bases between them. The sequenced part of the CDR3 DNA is TGTGCCAGCGGTGATGCAGCCAGGGGCCAAGAC. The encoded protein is CASGDAARGQD. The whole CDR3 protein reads CASGDAARGQDTQYF.

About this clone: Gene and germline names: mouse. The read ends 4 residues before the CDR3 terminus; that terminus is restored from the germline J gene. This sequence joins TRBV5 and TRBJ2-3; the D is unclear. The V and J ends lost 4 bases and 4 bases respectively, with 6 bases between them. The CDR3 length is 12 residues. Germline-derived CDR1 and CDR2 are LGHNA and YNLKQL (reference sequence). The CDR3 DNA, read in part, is TGTGCCAGCAGCCGACAACCAGAA. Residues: CASSRQPE. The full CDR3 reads CASSRQPETLYF.

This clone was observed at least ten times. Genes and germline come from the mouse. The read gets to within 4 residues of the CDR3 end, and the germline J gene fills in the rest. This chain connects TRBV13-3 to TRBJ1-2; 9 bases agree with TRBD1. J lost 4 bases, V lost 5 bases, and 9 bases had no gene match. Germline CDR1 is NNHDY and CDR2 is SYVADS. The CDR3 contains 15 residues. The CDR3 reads CASRAPGTGPSDYTF. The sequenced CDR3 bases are TGTGCCAGCAGGGCCCCCGGGACAGGGCCCTCC.

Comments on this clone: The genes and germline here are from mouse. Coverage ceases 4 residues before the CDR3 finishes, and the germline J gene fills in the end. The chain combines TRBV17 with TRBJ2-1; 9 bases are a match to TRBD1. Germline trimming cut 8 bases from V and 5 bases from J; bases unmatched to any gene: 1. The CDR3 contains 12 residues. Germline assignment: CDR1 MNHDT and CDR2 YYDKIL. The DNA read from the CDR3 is TGTGCTAGCCGGGACAGGGATGCT. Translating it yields CASRDRDA. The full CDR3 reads CASRDRDAEQFF.

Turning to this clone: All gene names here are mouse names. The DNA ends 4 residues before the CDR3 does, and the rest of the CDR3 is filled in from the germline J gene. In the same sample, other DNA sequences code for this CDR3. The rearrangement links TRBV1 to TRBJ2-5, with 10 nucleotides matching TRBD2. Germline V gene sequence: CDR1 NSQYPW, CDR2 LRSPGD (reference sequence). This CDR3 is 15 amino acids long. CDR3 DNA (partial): TGCACCTGCAGTGCAGACCTGGGGGGGCGTGAC. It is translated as CTCSADLGGRD. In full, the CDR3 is CTCSADLGGRDTQYF.

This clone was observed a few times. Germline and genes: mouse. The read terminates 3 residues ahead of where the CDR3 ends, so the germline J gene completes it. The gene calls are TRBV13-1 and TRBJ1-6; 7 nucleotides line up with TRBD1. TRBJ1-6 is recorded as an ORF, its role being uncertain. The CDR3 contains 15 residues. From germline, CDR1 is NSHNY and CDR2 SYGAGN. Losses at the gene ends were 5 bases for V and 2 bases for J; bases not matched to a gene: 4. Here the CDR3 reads CASRQGLAYNSPLYF. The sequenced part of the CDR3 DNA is TGTGCCAGCAGACAGGGGTTGGCCTATAATTCGCCC.

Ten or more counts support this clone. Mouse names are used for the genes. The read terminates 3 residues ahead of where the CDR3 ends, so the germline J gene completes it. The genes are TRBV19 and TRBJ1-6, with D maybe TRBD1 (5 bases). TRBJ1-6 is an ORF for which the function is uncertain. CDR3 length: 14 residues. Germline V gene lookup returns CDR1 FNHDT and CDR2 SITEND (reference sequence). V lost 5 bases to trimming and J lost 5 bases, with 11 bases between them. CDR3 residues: CASSPGHHNSPLYF. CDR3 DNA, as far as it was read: TGTGCCAGCAGCCCCGGACACCATAATTCGCCC.

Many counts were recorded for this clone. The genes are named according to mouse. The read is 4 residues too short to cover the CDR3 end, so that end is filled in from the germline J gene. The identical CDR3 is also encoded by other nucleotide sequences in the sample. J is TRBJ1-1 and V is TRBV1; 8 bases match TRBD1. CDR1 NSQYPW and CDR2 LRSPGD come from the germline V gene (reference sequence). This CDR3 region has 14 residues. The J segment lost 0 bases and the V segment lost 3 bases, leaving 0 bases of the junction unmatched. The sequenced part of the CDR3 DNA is TGCACCTGCAGTGCGGGACAGGCAAACACA. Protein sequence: CTCSAGQANT. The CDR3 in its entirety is CTCSAGQANTEVFF.

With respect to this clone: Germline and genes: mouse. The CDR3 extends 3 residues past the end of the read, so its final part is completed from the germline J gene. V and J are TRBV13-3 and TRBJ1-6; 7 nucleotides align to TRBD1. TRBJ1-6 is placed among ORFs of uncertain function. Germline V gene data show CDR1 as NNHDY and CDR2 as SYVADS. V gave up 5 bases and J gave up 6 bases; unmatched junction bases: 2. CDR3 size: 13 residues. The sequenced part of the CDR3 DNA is TGTGCCAGCAGGTACAGGGGTAATTCGCCC. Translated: CASRYRGNSP. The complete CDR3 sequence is CASRYRGNSPLYF.

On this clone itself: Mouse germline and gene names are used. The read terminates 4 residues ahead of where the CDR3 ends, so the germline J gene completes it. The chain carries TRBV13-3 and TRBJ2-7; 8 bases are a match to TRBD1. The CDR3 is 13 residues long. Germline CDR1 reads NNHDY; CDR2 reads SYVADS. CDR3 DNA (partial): TGTGCCAGCACCCGTCAGGGGGCGAAT. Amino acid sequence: CASTRQGAN. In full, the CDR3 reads CASTRQGANEQYF.

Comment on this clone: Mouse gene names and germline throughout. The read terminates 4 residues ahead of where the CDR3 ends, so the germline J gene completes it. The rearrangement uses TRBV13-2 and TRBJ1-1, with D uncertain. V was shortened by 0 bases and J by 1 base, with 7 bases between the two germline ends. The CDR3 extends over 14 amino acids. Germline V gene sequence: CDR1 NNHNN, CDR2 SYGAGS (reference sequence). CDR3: CASGDAHGNTEVFF. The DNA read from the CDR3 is TGTGCCAGCGGTGATGCACATGGGAACACA.

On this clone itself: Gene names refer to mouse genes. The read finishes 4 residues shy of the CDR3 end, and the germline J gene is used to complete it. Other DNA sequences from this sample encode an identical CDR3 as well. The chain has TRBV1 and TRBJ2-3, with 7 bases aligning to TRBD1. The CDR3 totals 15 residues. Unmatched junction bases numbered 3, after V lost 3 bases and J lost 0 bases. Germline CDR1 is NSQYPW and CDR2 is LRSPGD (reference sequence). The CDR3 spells CTCSAGTDSAETLYF. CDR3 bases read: TGCACCTGCAGTGCCGGGACAGATAGTGCAGAA.

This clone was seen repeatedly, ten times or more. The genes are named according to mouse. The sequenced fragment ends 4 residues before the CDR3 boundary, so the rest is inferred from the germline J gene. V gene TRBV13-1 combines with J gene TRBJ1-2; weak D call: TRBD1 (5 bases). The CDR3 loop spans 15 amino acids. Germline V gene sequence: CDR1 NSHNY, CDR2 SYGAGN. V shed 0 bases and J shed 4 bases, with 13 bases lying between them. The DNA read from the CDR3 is TGTGCCAGCAGTGATGAGGGCAGGGCAGGCTCC. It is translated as CASSDEGRAGS. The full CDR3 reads CASSDEGRAGSDYTF.

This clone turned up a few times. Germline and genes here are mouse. Incomplete CDR3 DNA: TGTGCTAGCAGTAGTGGGGGAGTTGGCCAAGAC. The encoded protein is CASSSGGVGQD. The complete CDR3 reads CASSSGGVGQDTQYF. The chain joins TRBV17 to TRBJ2-5; D perhaps matches TRBD2 (6 bases). The CDR3 end falls 4 residues outside the read, so it is completed with the germline J gene. The CDR3 sequence is 15 residues long. The ends were cut back, 3 bases at V and 2 bases at J, with 12 bases in the middle. Germline CDR1 MNHDT, CDR2 YYDKIL.

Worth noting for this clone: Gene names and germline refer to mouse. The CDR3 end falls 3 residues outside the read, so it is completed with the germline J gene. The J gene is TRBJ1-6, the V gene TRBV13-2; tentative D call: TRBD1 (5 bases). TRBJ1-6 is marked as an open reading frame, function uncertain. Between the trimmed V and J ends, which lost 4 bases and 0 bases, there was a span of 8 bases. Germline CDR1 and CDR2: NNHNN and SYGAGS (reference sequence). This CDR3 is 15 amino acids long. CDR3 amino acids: CASGRQNSYNSPLYF. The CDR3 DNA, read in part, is TGTGCCAGCGGTAGACAGAATTCCTATAATTCGCCC.